This is a list of T cell receptor beta chains from one sample in a study of shared clonotypes between healthy human individuals. The assay was immunoSEQ multiplex PCR, and TCRdb's table has in-frame clones only and misses some. This sample yields 97,000 or so clones, of which approximately 51% are seen a single time; about 16% belongs to the top ten. Material for sequencing was PBMCs. Source of these receptors: a woman between 40 and 50 years old in good health. Some clones in this sample may be carry-over from other donors' samples. Both conserved end residues are part of each CDR3. The D gene is left open where the match is weak. Clone size is not always given. Where it is, it says once, few, many or a class for expanded clones.

cdr3_aa,cdr3_nt,clone_size,cdr3_length,v_call,j_call,d_call
CASTVGGNQPQHF,TGTGCCAGCACAGTGGGGGGCAATCAGCCCCAGCATTTT,NA,13,TRBV2,TRBJ1-5,NA
CASSLQGSNEQYF,TGTGCCAGCAGCTTACAGGGTTCCAACGAGCAGTACTTC,few,13,TRBV7-9,TRBJ2-7,NA
CARQGALGGYTF,TGTGCCCGACAGGGGGCGTTAGGTGGCTACACCTTC,few,12,TRBV30,TRBJ1-2,TRBD1
CASSPRGGRSSGNAIYF,TGTGCCAGTAGTCCCCGGGGGGGCAGGTCTTCTGGAAACGCCATATATTTT,NA,17,TRBV19,TRBJ1-3,NA
CASSQGGRGETDTQYF,TGTGCCAGCAGCCAAGGGGGGCGGGGGGAGACAGATACGCAGTATTTT,NA,16,TRBV4-2,TRBJ2-3,TRBD2
CASSLSRLAGGGETQYF,TGTGCCAGCAGTTTGAGCAGACTAGCGGGAGGCGGGGAGACCCAGTACTTC,many,17,TRBV27,TRBJ2-5,TRBD2
CASSARGNQPQHF,TGTGCCAGCAGTGCCAGGGGCAATCAGCCCCAGCATTTT,many,13,TRBV6-1,TRBJ1-5,NA
CASSLLQKSYEQYF,TGTGCCAGCAGCTTATTACAGAAAAGCTACGAGCAGTACTTC,many,14,TRBV11-2,TRBJ2-7,NA
CAWSHGSRETQYF,TGTGCCTGGAGTCACGGCAGTCGGGAGACCCAGTACTTC,medium-sized,13,TRBV30,TRBJ2-5,NA
CASREPGLAASGELFF,TGTGCCAGCAGGGAACCGGGACTAGCGGCCTCCGGGGAGCTGTTTTTT,NA,16,TRBV7-8,TRBJ2-2,TRBD2
CSVDLGGSAGGEKLFF,TGCAGCGTTGACCTAGGAGGAAGCGCGGGAGGGGAAAAACTGTTTTTT,many,16,TRBV29-1,TRBJ1-4,NA
CASSQSGTGAPTEAFF,TGCGCCAGCAGCCAATCCGGGACAGGGGCGCCCACTGAAGCTTTCTTT,NA,16,TRBV4-3,TRBJ1-1,TRBD1
CASSLSLADPNTGELFF,TGTGCCAGCAGCTTAAGTCTAGCGGACCCGAACACCGGGGAGCTGTTTTTT,many,17,TRBV13,TRBJ2-2,TRBD2
CASSRLWVF,TGTGCTAGCAGCCGCCTCTGGGTCTTC,NA,9,TRBV7-9,TRBJ2-7,NA
CAWTPGEGTHF,TGTGCCTGGACGCCAGGGGAGGGGACCCACTTC,NA,11,TRBV30,TRBJ1-2,NA
CASSEPSGANVLTF,TGTGCCAGCAGCGAGCCTAGTGGGGCCAACGTCCTGACTTTC,NA,14,TRBV9,TRBJ2-6,NA
CAWNLKAGNTIYF,TGTGCCTGGAACCTCAAGGCCGGAAACACCATATATTTT,NA,13,TRBV30,TRBJ1-3,NA
CASTGDTGNTIYF,TGTGCCAGCACGGGGGACACAGGAAACACCATATATTTT,NA,13,TRBV6-6,TRBJ1-3,NA
CASSPEGALTQYF,TGTGCCAGCAGTCCCGAGGGGGCCCTGACCCAGTACTTC,once,13,TRBV6-5,TRBJ2-5,TRBD1
CASSLGGAVSPLRF,TGTGCCAGCAGCTTAGGAGGAGCGGTTTCACCCCTCCGCTTT,few,14,TRBV7-9,TRBJ1-6,NA
CASSLPQRGEKLFF,TGTGCCAGCAGCTTACCTCAGAGAGGTGAAAAACTGTTTTTT,NA,14,TRBV5-4,TRBJ1-4,NA
CAGSKEVEGSAEAFF,TGTGCCGGCAGCAAAGAGGTAGAAGGGAGCGCTGAAGCTTTCTTT,NA,15,TRBV21-1,TRBJ1-1,NA